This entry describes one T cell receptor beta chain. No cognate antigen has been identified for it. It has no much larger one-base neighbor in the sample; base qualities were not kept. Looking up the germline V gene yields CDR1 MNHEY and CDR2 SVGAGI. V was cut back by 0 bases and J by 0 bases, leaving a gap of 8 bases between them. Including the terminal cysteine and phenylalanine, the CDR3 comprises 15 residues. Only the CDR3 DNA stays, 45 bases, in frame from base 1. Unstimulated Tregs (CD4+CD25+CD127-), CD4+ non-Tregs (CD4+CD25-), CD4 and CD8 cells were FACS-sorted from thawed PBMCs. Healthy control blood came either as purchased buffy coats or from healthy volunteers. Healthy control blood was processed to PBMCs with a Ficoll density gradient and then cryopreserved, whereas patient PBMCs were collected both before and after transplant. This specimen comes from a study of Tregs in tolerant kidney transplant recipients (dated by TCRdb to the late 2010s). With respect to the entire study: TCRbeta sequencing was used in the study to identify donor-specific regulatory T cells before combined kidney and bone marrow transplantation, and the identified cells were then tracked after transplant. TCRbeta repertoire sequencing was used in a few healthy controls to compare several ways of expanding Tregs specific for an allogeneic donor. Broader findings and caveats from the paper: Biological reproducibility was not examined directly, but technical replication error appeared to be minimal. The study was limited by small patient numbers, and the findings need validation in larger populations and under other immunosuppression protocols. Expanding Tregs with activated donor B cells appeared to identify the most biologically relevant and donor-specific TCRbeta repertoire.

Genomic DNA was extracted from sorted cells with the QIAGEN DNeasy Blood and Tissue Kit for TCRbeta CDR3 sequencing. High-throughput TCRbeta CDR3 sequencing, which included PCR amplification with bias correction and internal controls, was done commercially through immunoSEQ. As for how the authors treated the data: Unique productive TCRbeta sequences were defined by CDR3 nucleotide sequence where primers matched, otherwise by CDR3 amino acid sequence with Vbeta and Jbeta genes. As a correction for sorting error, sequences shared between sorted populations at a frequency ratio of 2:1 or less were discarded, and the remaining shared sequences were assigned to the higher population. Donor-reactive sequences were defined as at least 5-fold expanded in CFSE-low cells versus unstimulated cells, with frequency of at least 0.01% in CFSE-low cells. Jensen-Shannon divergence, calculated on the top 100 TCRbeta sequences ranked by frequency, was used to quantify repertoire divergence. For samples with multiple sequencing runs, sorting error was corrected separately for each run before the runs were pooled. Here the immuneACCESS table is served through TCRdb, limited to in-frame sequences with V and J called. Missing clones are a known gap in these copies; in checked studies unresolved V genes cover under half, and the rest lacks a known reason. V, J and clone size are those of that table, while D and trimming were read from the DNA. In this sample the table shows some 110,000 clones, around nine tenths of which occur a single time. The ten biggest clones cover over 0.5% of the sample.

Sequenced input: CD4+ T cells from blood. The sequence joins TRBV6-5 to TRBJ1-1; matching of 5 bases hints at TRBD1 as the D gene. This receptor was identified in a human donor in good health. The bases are TGTGCCAGCAGTTACTCAAGGGGCCTGAACACTGAAGCTTTCTTT. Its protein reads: CASSYSRGLNTEAFF.